The rows below give T cell receptor beta chains drawn from one sample of a study of T-cell memory formation after mild COVID-19. TCRdb independently ran MiXCR on the 5' RACE reads; one entry per CDR3 protein. The sample has some 410,000 distinct CDR3 sequences, 20% to 25% seen once. The sequencing input was PBMCs or a T cell subset sorted from them (not recorded which). The receptors shown here come from an adult woman who had mild COVID-19 (a few samples of this study predate the infection). Cell type and time point are not known. CDR3s leave out the opening cysteine and the closing phenylalanine or tryptophan. D genes are given only for firm matches. The size of a clone is reported for some rows only, either as once, few or many, or as a class for expanded clones.

TRBD1,few,TRBV7-9,TRBJ2-1,ASSAPGQGYNEQF
.,.,TRBV20-1,TRBJ2-5,SARRTSQGSIHILETQY
TRBD1,few,TRBV5-1,TRBJ1-1,ASSSDRANTEAF
.,many,TRBV7-9,TRBJ2-7,ASSRPALASSYEQY
.,.,TRBV5-1,TRBJ1-2,ASSFGPDRPNYGYT
TRBD1,.,TRBV6-2/TRBV6-3,TRBJ1-2,ASSYQQGSNYGYT
.,few,TRBV24-1,TRBJ2-6,ATSDYSSGANVLT
.,few,TRBV4-1,TRBJ1-3,ASSPRPMEPGGNTIY
.,few,TRBV5-1,TRBJ2-3,ASTPAGNTDTQY
.,.,TRBV6-2/TRBV6-3,TRBJ1-2,ASSPGHPGFGYT
.,.,TRBV7-6,TRBJ2-7,ASSRSGTTSEQY
.,.,TRBV5-1,TRBJ1-1,ASSLTGDGWNTEAF
TRBD2,.,TRBV12-3/TRBV12-4,TRBJ2-3,ASSAGEADTQY
.,.,TRBV7-2,TRBJ2-5,ASSGRWLTVGQETQY
.,few,TRBV4-1,TRBJ2-5,ASSHSDNQETQY
.,.,TRBV4-3,TRBJ1-6,ASSQGRWGDSPLH
.,.,TRBV4-3,TRBJ2-1,ASSRNRASYNEQF
TRBD1,few,TRBV13,TRBJ1-1,ASSASGTGDTEAF
TRBD2,.,TRBV29-1,TRBJ2-1,SVLAGLVSNEQF
.,few,TRBV13,TRBJ2-1,ASTTVASYNEQF
TRBD1,.,TRBV3-1,TRBJ1-1,ASTRQGMNTEAF
.,.,TRBV20-1,TRBJ2-2,SARAGQGGAGELF
.,few,TRBV4-1,TRBJ2-7,ASSQEQRSSYEQY
.,few,TRBV6-4,TRBJ2-1,ASSDSRSSYNEQF
.,.,TRBV5-6,TRBJ1-2,ASSLEGAEGYT
.,.,TRBV29-1,TRBJ1-1,SVEDGGSEAF
TRBD2,.,TRBV6-1,TRBJ2-1,ASSGLAGEVNEQF
.,.,TRBV19,TRBJ2-7,ASSTAEAGSREQY
TRBD1,.,TRBV12-3/TRBV12-4,TRBJ2-7,ASNTGTGDYEQY
.,.,TRBV30,TRBJ2-6,ASGEGATGANVLT
.,.,TRBV19,TRBJ1-1,ASSKNDLNTEAF
.,few,TRBV7-9,TRBJ2-1,ASSSSVREQF
.,few,TRBV7-6,TRBJ2-5,ASSLDWGDLGTQY
.,.,TRBV7-8,TRBJ2-3,ASSLRRDPSTDTQY
TRBD2,few,TRBV12-3/TRBV12-4,TRBJ2-1,ASSSELAGDYNEQF
.,.,TRBV5-4,TRBJ2-1,ASSLGGAYYNEQF
.,few,TRBV19,TRBJ2-7,ASSIRGMGYEQY
TRBD2,few,TRBV18,TRBJ2-1,ASSPPGTSGDNEQF
.,few,TRBV5-1,TRBJ2-4,ASSYTGQANIQY
TRBD2,few,TRBV24-1,TRBJ2-1,ATSESGRARYEQF
TRBD1,.,TRBV29-1,TRBJ2-1,SVEDLGQGAPEQF
.,few,TRBV20-1,TRBJ2-5,SAREGRRSTQETQY
TRBD2,few,TRBV6-5,TRBJ2-3,ASSYVAGGPDTQY
.,many,TRBV6-5,TRBJ2-7,ASRDGLYNSYEQY
.,.,TRBV4-1,TRBJ1-5,ASSQRQTDSNQPQH
TRBD2,.,TRBV29-1,TRBJ2-4,SVRTSGRGVAKNIQY
TRBD2,few,TRBV2,TRBJ2-1,ASPLSGASGFEQF
.,.,TRBV5-6,TRBJ1-1,ASSFWGIDEAF
TRBD2,.,TRBV7-2,TRBJ2-7,ASSLVASGSPYEQY
.,.,TRBV6-6,TRBJ2-6,ASSHGDSSGANVLT
.,.,TRBV25-1,TRBJ1-4,ASSATGGHEKLF
TRBD2,many,TRBV7-6,TRBJ2-5,ASSARSTSGGEGQY
.,.,TRBV5-1,TRBJ1-1,ASSLEAAQVGTEAF
.,.,TRBV9,TRBJ2-1,ASSVGDSVNEQF
.,.,TRBV20-1,TRBJ2-3,SARVQGRTDTQY
TRBD2,few,TRBV4-3,TRBJ2-3,ASSHQAGGRTDTQY
.,.,TRBV20-1,TRBJ1-1,SARPSTLNTEAF
.,few,TRBV7-9,TRBJ1-1,ASSLAMGSGAF
.,few,TRBV19,TRBJ1-1,ATEGTMNTEAF